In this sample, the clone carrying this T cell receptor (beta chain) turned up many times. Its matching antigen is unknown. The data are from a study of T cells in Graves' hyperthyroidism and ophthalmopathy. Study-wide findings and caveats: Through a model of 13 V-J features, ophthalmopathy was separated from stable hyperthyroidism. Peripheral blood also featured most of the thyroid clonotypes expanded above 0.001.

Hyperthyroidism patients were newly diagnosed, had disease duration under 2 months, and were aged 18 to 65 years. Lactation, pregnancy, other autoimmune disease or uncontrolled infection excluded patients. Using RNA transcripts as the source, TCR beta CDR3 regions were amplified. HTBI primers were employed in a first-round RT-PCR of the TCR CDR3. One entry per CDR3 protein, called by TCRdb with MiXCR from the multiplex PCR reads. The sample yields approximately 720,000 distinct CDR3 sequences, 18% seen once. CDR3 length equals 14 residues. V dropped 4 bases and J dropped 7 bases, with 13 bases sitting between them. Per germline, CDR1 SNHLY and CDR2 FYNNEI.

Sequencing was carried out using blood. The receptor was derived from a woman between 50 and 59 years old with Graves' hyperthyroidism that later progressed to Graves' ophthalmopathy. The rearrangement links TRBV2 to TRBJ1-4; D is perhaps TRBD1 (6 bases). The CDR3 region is CASSGNRDGEKLFF. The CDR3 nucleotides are TGTGCCAGCAGTGGAAACAGGGACGGTGAAAAACTGTTTTTT.